The TCR beta chain under discussion was sequenced for a study of shared clonotypes between healthy human individuals. Study information: Every donor yielded three CD4 naive, three CD4 memory, two CD8 naive and one CD8 memory plate.

Germline V gene lookup returns CDR1 SGHTS and CDR2 YDEGEE. This CDR3 region has 17 residues. V lost 4 bases to trimming and J lost 8 bases; unmatched junction nucleotides: 14. Genomic DNA per cell subset filled all wells of several immunoSEQ plates. Clones were read by immunoSEQ multiplex PCR, and TCRdb kept only the in-frame ones, dropping some. The sample has about 2.4 million clones, 90% to 95% seen once. The sequencing sample was made of naive CD4+ T cells sorted from blood. Subset given: CD45RA+ positively selected. V and J are TRBV5-8 and TRBJ2-1, with 11 bases fitting TRBD1. The sequence derives from a man between 18 and 35 years old in good health. CDR3 in amino acids: CASSTPIPGTGGHEQFF. Written as DNA, the CDR3 is TGTGCCAGCAGCACACCGATCCCCGGGACAGGGGGGCATGAGCAGTTCTTC. The full variable domain, its missing parts supplied by reference TRBV5-8 and TRBJ2-1, is EAGVTQSPTHLIKTRGQQATLRCSPISGHTSVYWYQQALGLGLQFLLWYDEGEERNRGNFPPRFSGRQFPNYSSELNVNALELEDSALYLCASSTPIPGTGGHEQFFGPGTRLTVL.